This T cell receptor (beta chain) was sequenced during a study of glioma-infiltrating T cells. The iRepertoire nested amplicon-rescue multiplex PCR amplified TCR alpha and beta CDR3s from RNA. TCRdb redid the calling of the multiplex PCR reads with MiXCR, one entry per CDR3 protein. The data show fewer than 450 distinct CDR3 sequences, more than 25% seen once. Germline CDR1 SGHTA, CDR2 FQGTGA. V lost 1 base and J 8 bases, leaving 9 bases between the germline ends. This CDR3 is 13 amino acids long. This clonotype appeared a few times. Within a library made for alpha chains, this beta chain is off target, and its count is uninformative.

The chain recombines TRBV7-3 with TRBJ2-1, with D uncertain. This TCR was sampled from a human donor with low-grade glioma or glioblastoma, undergoing nonglioma brain surgery, or in good health (not recorded which). What was sequenced was glioma tissue, nonneoplastic brain tissue, or PBMCs (not recorded which). The DNA for the CDR3 is TGTGCCAGCAGCTTAAAGGTCCGGGATGAGCAGTTCTTC. Protein: CASSLKVRDEQFF.